Listed here are 19 T cell receptor beta chains from one sample, sequenced in a study of T cells after posttransplantation cyclophosphamide. Control samples came 1 year after myeloablative marrow transplants with methotrexate plus calcineurin inhibitor. Here immunoSEQ multiplex PCR was the method, and the copy in TCRdb shows in-frame clones only, minus some. The table records over 20,000 clones, 80% to 90% of them present only once. The source was PBMCs, collected about 400 days after allogeneic stem cell transplant with calcineurin inhibitor and methotrexate. The source of these receptors is a female patient aged 30 to 45 who received an allogeneic stem cell transplant from an unrelated donor, was CMV-positive, and had acute and chronic GVHD. Some T cells could come from the graft donor.

This clone was recorded only once. V and J are TRBV6-5 and TRBJ1-1; the match to TRBD1 covers 10 bases. The ends lost 6 bases at V and 10 bases at J; junction bases unmatched: 5. Per germline, CDR1 MNHEY and CDR2 SVGAGI. The length of the CDR3 is 12 residues. The CDR3 here is CASSPGTGAAFF. CDR3 nucleotides: TGTGCCAGCAGCCCCGGGACAGGGGCAGCTTTCTTT.

This clone appeared once. V and J are TRBV5-1 and TRBJ2-1, with 8 positions matching TRBD2. This CDR3 contains 14 residues. Unmatched junction bases numbered 3, after V lost 6 bases and J lost 1 base. The germline V gene has CDR1 SGHRS and CDR2 YFSETQ. CDR3 in DNA: TGCGCCAGCAAGGGACTAGATTCCTACAATGAGCAGTTCTTC. Protein product: CASKGLDSYNEQFF.

The J gene is TRBJ2-7, the V gene TRBV28; a weak D match, TRBD1 (6 bases). CDR3 size: 14 residues. Trimming took off 6 bases at V and 5 bases at J, with 17 bases between the two ends. CDR1 MDHEN and CDR2 SYDVKM come from the germline V gene. CDR3 coding DNA: TGTGCCAGCAGGCCTATCAGAACAGGGAACGAGCAGTACTTC. Encoded protein: CASRPIRTGNEQYF.

The chain carries TRBV7-8 and TRBJ2-4; 12 bases align to TRBD2. Germline lookup yields CDR1 SGHVS and CDR2 FQNEAQ. With 4 bases clipped from V and 1 base from J, the junction kept 11 bases outside the gene matches. CDR3 length: 19 amino acids. The CDR3 bases are TGTGCCAGCAGCTCTCTAGCGGGAGGGCCCGTAGAGGCCAAAAACATTCAGTACTTC. Translating gives CASSSLAGGPVEAKNIQYF.

The rearrangement uses TRBV27 and TRBJ2-7, with a possible D match to TRBD2 (6 bases). The V gene lost 0 bases and the J gene lost 3 bases, with 15 bases spanning the gap. Germline V gives CDR1 MNHEY, CDR2 SMNVEV (reference sequence). The CDR3 covers 16 residues. The CDR3 DNA follows: TGTGCCAGCAGTTTATCGGACGGGACTCTCTTCTACGAGCAGTACTTC. This translates into CASSLSDGTLFYEQYF.

This clone was picked up a small number of times. The genes are TRBV30 and TRBJ2-7; D is possibly TRBD2 (6 bases). Germline CDR1 and CDR2: GTSNPN and SVGIG (reference sequence). CDR3 length equals 10 residues. Trimming shortened V by 5 bases and J by 7 bases, and 9 bases separated the two germline ends. CDR3 sequence reads: CAWGRREQYF. CDR3 nucleotide sequence: TGTGCCTGGGGGAGGAGGGAGCAGTACTTC.

The gene calls are TRBV2 and TRBJ2-5; no clear D gene. Trimming pared 7 bases from V and 4 bases from J, leaving 16 bases between. The CDR3 totals 14 residues. CDR1 and CDR2 from the germline V gene are SNHLY and FYNNEI. CDR3 in amino acids: CASKPPPIGETQYF. In DNA, the CDR3 is TGTGCCAGCAAACCTCCCCCAATCGGAGAGACCCAGTACTTC.

V is TRBV7-3 and J is TRBJ2-2; D is ambiguous. V was cut by 6 bases and J by 7 bases, with 9 bases left in between. Per the germline V gene, CDR1 is SGHTA and CDR2 is FQGTGA. CDR3 size: 12 residues. For the CDR3, the DNA is TGTGCCAGCAGGGCAGGTTACGGGGAGCTGTTTTTT. It translates to CASRAGYGELFF.

J is TRBJ2-1 and V is TRBV4-1; TRBD1 aligns across 9 bases. The CDR3 is 16 amino acids. CDR1 is MGHRA and CDR2 is YSYEKL in the germline V gene. Trimming cost V 0 bases and J 6 bases; bases outside gene matches: 6. CDR3 sequence: CASSQDQNRGRNEQFF. The CDR3, as DNA: TGCGCCAGCAGCCAAGATCAGAACAGGGGGCGCAATGAGCAGTTCTTC.

The chain links TRBV11-2 to TRBJ1-4; D ambiguous. CDR1 is SGHAT and CDR2 is FQNNGV in the germline V gene. V gave up 1 base and J gave up 8 bases, with 14 bases separating them. CDR3 length equals 15 residues. The CDR3 DNA reads as TGTGCCAGCAGCTTAGGTGAATTTCTACGGGAAAAACTGTTTTTT. Translated: CASSLGEFLREKLFF.

The V and J genes are TRBV2 and TRBJ2-2; D is unclear. CDR1 and CDR2 (germline): SNHLY, FYNNEI. Trimming stripped 0 bases from V and 6 bases from J, with 8 bases between. The CDR3 has 14 amino acids. CDR3 amino acids: CASSEARMPGELFF. CDR3 nucleotides: TGTGCCAGCAGTGAAGCGCGAATGCCCGGGGAGCTGTTTTTT.

This clone was counted a single time. The genes are TRBV18 and TRBJ2-7, with a weak D call TRBD2 (5 bases). CDR3 length: 14 residues. CDR1 is KGHSH, CDR2 LQKENI, per germline. Deletions cut 3 bases from V and 5 bases from J, with 14 bases between. The CDR3 coding sequence is TGTGCCAGCTCACCCCCTTTCTCCGGGAACGAGCAGTACTTC. Translating gives CASSPPFSGNEQYF.

This clone rates as medium-sized. Since the CDR3 does not end with the conserved phenylalanine or tryptophan, this likely comes from a read error. Because the CDR3's place on the DNA is in doubt, the DNA is left out and the CDR3 is given as listed by TCRdb. J is TRBJ1-3 and V is TRBV5-1; TRBD1 is the table's D call and was not checked against the DNA. Germline V gene sequence: CDR1 SGHRS, CDR2 YFSETQ. The CDR3 spans 12 amino acids, including both terminal residues. The CDR3 here is CASSFWTRPQTV.

V and J are TRBV29-1 and TRBJ1-5; the match to TRBD1 covers 8 bases. Germline values: CDR1 SQVTM, CDR2 ANQGSEA. V lost 3 bases to trimming and J lost 10 bases; unmatched junction nucleotides: 5. The CDR3 consists of 12 residues. The CDR3 DNA reads TGCAGCGTTGATGAGGGGACAGGACCCCAGCATTTT. Protein product: CSVDEGTGPQHF. The full variable domain, completed using reference TRBV29-1 and TRBJ1-5, is SAVISQKPSRDICQRGTSLTIQCQVDSQVTMMFWYRQQPGQSLTLIATANQGSEATYESGFVIDKFPISRPNLTFSTLTVSNMSPEDSSIYLCSVDEGTGPQHFGDGTRLSIL.

V gene TRBV2 combines with J gene TRBJ2-4; TRBD1 matches at 10 bases. The CDR3 is 15 residues long. Germline loops: CDR1 SNHLY, CDR2 FYNNEI. With 4 bases clipped from V and 9 bases from J, the junction kept 9 bases outside the gene matches. The CDR3 here is CASSVRGQGEGIQYF. CDR3 DNA: TGTGCCAGCAGTGTCCGAGGACAGGGGGAAGGCATTCAGTACTTC.

The V call is TRBV19, the J call TRBJ2-7, with 7 positions matching TRBD1. Germline values: CDR1 LNHDA, CDR2 SQIVND (reference sequence). Germline trimming cut 10 bases from V and 5 bases from J; bases unmatched to any gene: 8. The CDR3 is made up of 12 amino acids. Here the CDR3 DNA reads TGTGCCACCCAAAGGGGGCTTGACGAGCAGTACTTC. Translation: CATQRGLDEQYF.

DNA of the CDR3: TGTGCCAGCAGCCCGATGGGACAGGGCCAAATTAGGGGGCAGTTCTTC. It specifies CASSPMGQGQIRGQFF. The chain carries TRBV7-2 and TRBJ2-1, with 9 nucleotides matching TRBD1. The junction had 17 bases not matched to a gene; V was cut back by 5 bases and J by 12 bases. Germline loops: CDR1 SGHTA, CDR2 FQGNSA. This CDR3 has 16 residues.

The genes are TRBV18 and TRBJ2-1, with a weak D call TRBD2 (6 bases). This CDR3 region has 18 residues. The V end lost 2 bases, the J end lost 6 bases, and 23 bases lay between the germline ends. In germline, CDR1 is KGHSH, CDR2 LQKENI. CDR3 DNA: TGTGCCAGCTCACCAAGGGGCCCGGTGGTTGCGGGGATCAATGAGCAGTTCTTC. Its protein product is CASSPRGPVVAGINEQFF.

V and J are TRBV28 and TRBJ2-7, with D possibly matching TRBD1 (6 bases). The germline gives CDR1 MDHEN, CDR2 SYDVKM. This CDR3 region has 13 residues. The ends were cut back, 6 bases at V and 7 bases at J, with 16 bases in the middle. The chain's CDR3 is CASRLTGPREQYF. The CDR3 DNA reads as TGTGCCAGCAGGCTGACAGGTCCCCGGGAGCAGTACTTC.